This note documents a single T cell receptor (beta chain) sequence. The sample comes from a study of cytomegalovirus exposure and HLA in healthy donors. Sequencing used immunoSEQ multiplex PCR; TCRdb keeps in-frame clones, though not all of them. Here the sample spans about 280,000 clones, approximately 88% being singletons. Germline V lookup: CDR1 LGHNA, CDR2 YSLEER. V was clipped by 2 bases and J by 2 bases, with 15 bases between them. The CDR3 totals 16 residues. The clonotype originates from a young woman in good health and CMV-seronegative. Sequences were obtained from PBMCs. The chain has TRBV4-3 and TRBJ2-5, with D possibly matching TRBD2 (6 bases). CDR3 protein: CASSQKHGGVQETQYF. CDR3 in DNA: TGCGCCAGCAGCCAAAAACACGGCGGGGTTCAAGAGACCCAGTACTTC.